The next 24 T cell receptor beta chains were all read from a single sample in a study of blood T cell repertoires in COVID-19. TCRdb keeps only in-frame clones here, not all; method: immunoSEQ multiplex PCR. In the table there are about 210,000 clones, 88% of which are singletons. The sample taken for sequencing was peripheral blood. The receptors shown here come from a man aged 18 to 30 with active or convalescent COVID-19.

This chain joins TRBV5-4 and TRBJ1-2; 8 bases line up with TRBD1. The germline CDR1 and CDR2 sequences are SGHNT and YYREEE (reference sequence). The CDR3 is 14 residues long. The ends lost 0 bases at V and 5 bases at J; junction bases unmatched: 3. The CDR3 protein is CASSLGTGSYGYTF. The DNA of the CDR3 is TGTGCCAGCAGCTTGGGGACAGGGTCTTATGGCTACACCTTC.

V usage is TRBV19 and J usage is TRBJ1-5; a weak D match, TRBD1 (6 bases). The germline V and J ends were trimmed by 0 bases and 2 bases, with 11 bases remaining between them. This CDR3 spans 16 amino acids. CDR1 is LNHDA and CDR2 is SQIVND in the germline V gene (reference sequence). The CDR3 spells CASSIDTRQGNQPQHF. Written as DNA, the CDR3 is TGTGCCAGTAGTATAGACACCCGACAGGGCAATCAGCCCCAGCATTTT.

This clone has a single count. This chain links TRBV30 with TRBJ2-7; D call uncertain. The CDR3 totals 12 residues. V lost 3 bases, J lost 4 bases, and 10 bases lay in between. CDR1 GTSNPN and CDR2 SVGIG come from the germline V gene (reference sequence). The CDR3 sequence: CAWRLSNYEQYF. The CDR3 nucleotides are TGTGCCTGGAGGTTGTCTAATTACGAGCAGTACTTC.

The chain joins TRBV18 to TRBJ2-5; 9 bases match TRBD1. The CDR3 consists of 14 residues. V lost 6 bases and J lost 6; bases outside the gene matches: 8. Per germline, CDR1 KGHSH and CDR2 LQKENI. The CDR3 nucleotides read TGTGCCAGCTCCCCCAGGACAGGGGAAAAGACCCAGTACTTC. This codes for CASSPRTGEKTQYF. The whole variable domain, remainder taken from reference TRBV18 and TRBJ2-5, is NAGVMQNPRHLVRRRGQEARLRCSPMKGHSHVYWYRQLPEEGLKFMVYLQKENIIDESGMPKERFSAEFPKEGPSILRIQQVVRGDSAAYFCASSPRTGEKTQYFGPGTRLLVL.

This chain joins TRBV3-1 (or the pseudogene TRBV3-2) and TRBJ1-4; 8 bases fit TRBD1. Germline CDR1 is LGHDT and CDR2 is YNNKEL (reference sequence). CDR3 size: 15 residues. Trimming cost V 4 bases and J 3 bases; bases outside gene matches: 4. Here the CDR3 reads CASSLRTGSNEKLFF. Here the CDR3 DNA reads TGTGCCAGCAGCCTCAGGACAGGGTCTAATGAAAAACTGTTTTTT.

CDR3 sequence reads: CASGLAQAYSNQPQHF. In DNA, the CDR3 is TGTGCTAGTGGTTTGGCACAGGCTTATAGCAATCAGCCCCAGCATTTT. The chain couples TRBV12-5 to TRBJ1-5; D might be TRBD1 (5 bases). Trimming took off 1 base at V and 0 bases at J, with 10 bases between the two ends. Germline CDR1 is LGHNT and CDR2 is FRNRAP. This CDR3 has 16 residues.

J is TRBJ1-4 and V is TRBV19; 8 nucleotides line up with TRBD1. The trim removed 6 bases at V and 3 bases at J, leaving 6 bases unmatched. Per the germline V gene, CDR1 is LNHDA and CDR2 is SQIVND (reference sequence). CDR3 length: 15 amino acids. CDR3 sequence: CASSKQGVPNEKLFF. The CDR3 DNA is TGTGCCAGTAGCAAACAGGGGGTTCCTAATGAAAAACTGTTTTTT.

The chain links TRBV7-8 to TRBJ1-5, with D unresolved. V lost 2 bases, J lost 2 bases, and 7 bases lay in between. The germline CDR1 and CDR2 sequences are SGHVS and FQNEAQ. The CDR3 length is 14 residues. CDR3 residues: CASSLFTRNQPQHF. The CDR3 DNA reads TGTGCCAGCAGCTTATTCACACGCAATCAGCCCCAGCATTTT.

V is TRBV6-6 and J is TRBJ2-2; D remains ambiguous. The germline V and J ends were trimmed by 6 bases and 5 bases, with 7 bases remaining between them. Germline V CDR1 and CDR2: MNHNY, SVGAGI (reference sequence). CDR3 size: 12 residues. As DNA, the CDR3 is TGTGCCAGCAGCTCCGGTACCGGGGAGCTGTTTTTT. It codes for CASSSGTGELFF.

The table lists this clone with a count of one. V and J are TRBV7-2 and TRBJ2-1; D is possibly TRBD2 (6 bases). V lost 5 bases, J lost 0 bases, and 14 bases lay in between. This CDR3 region has 16 residues. Germline CDR1 is SGHTA and CDR2 is FQGNSA. This CDR3 reads CASSPYLASSYNEQFF. The CDR3 coding sequence is TGTGCCAGCAGCCCCTACCTAGCGAGCTCCTACAATGAGCAGTTCTTC.

This clone has a handful of counts. In the same sample, other DNA sequences code for this CDR3. This rearrangement joins TRBV24-1 to TRBJ2-3; 8 nucleotides agree with TRBD2. V gave up 5 bases and J gave up 1 base; unmatched junction bases: 1. The germline gives CDR1 KGHDR, CDR2 SFDVKD. This CDR3 is 14 amino acids long. In DNA, the CDR3 is TGTGCCACCAGTGCAGCGGGGGGCACAGATACGCAGTATTTT. Protein product: CATSAAGGTDTQYF.

V usage is TRBV28 and J usage is TRBJ1-5; D is possibly TRBD1 (5 bases). This CDR3 is built from 16 residues. V was pared by 5 bases and J by 3 bases, with 17 bases between. CDR1 is MDHEN, CDR2 SYDVKM, per germline. CDR3 nucleotide sequence: TGTGCCAGCAGTACACGTGTTGGGGCGCCCAATCAGCCCCAGCATTTT. It yields the protein CASSTRVGAPNQPQHF.

V gene TRBV30 combines with J gene TRBJ2-7; the D gene is possibly TRBD2 (5 bases). Germline V gives CDR1 GTSNPN, CDR2 SVGIG (reference sequence). Trimming removed 5 bases from V and 4 bases from J, with 9 bases in between. CDR3 length equals 11 residues. The CDR3 DNA sequence: TGTGCCTGGGACCGGGGATACGAGCAGTACTTC. It is translated as CAWDRGYEQYF.

V usage is TRBV30 and J usage is TRBJ1-3, with unresolved D. This CDR3 has 16 amino acids. V lost 1 base to trimming and J lost 0 bases, with 13 bases between them. CDR1 and CDR2 from the germline V gene are GTSNPN and SVGIG (reference sequence). Here the CDR3 reads CAWSENKSPSGNTIYF. The CDR3 DNA reads as TGTGCCTGGAGTGAGAACAAATCACCCTCTGGAAACACCATATATTTT.

The chain couples TRBV7-9 to TRBJ1-1; possible D gene TRBD1, 6 bases. Looked up from germline, CDR1 is SEHNR and CDR2 is FQNEAQ (reference sequence). Trimming removed 5 bases at V and 1 base at J, with 8 bases between. The CDR3 contains 13 residues. The CDR3 coding sequence is TGTGCCAGCAGCCCAGGGGCGAACACTGAAGCTTTCTTT. This codes for CASSPGANTEAFF.

The CDR3 sequence: CASSTPLGRLAAYNEQFF. CDR3 sequence (DNA): TGTGCCAGCAGTACCCCCCTCGGGAGACTAGCGGCTTACAATGAGCAGTTCTTC. This sequence joins TRBV25-1 and TRBJ2-1; TRBD2 agrees at 9 bases. CDR1 is MGHDK, CDR2 SYGVNS, per germline. This CDR3 spans 18 amino acids. The V and J ends lost 5 bases and 4 bases, in that order; junction bases with no gene match: 15.

The chain recombines TRBV12-3 or TRBV12-4 with TRBJ1-2, with D perhaps matching TRBD1 (5 bases). The CDR3 runs 13 residues. Trimming removed 3 bases at V and 4 bases at J, with 9 bases between. The CDR3 region has the DNA TGTGCCAGCAGTTTCCAGGGAGGCTATGGCTACACCTTC. Its protein is CASSFQGGYGYTF.

This clone was found a few times. V usage is TRBV5-4 and J usage is TRBJ1-2; no reliable D call. Per the germline V gene, CDR1 is SGHNT and CDR2 is YYREEE (reference sequence). V was pared by 1 base and J by 4 bases, with 20 bases between. The CDR3 sequence is 17 residues long. CDR3 bases: TGTGCCAGCAGCTTGACCCGGGGTAACTGGGGAATCTATGGCTACACCTTC. Translated, it gives CASSLTRGNWGIYGYTF. Combining the CDR3 with reference TRBV5-4 and TRBJ1-2 gives the whole variable domain ETGVTQSPTHLIKTRGQQVTLRCSSQSGHNTVSWYQQALGQGPQFIFQYYREEENGRGNFPPRFSGLQFPNYSSELNVNALELDDSALYLCASSLTRGNWGIYGYTFGSGTRLTVV.

This chain links TRBV6-6 with TRBJ2-3, with D perhaps matching TRBD2 (6 bases). CDR1 is MNHNY, CDR2 SVGAGI, per germline (reference sequence). This CDR3 has 12 residues. The V end lost 6 bases, the J end lost 8 bases, and 12 bases lay between the germline ends. This CDR3 is CASSPGGGTQYF. CDR3 nucleotide sequence: TGTGCCAGCAGCCCCGGGGGAGGTACGCAGTATTTT.

This CDR3 reads CASSFFGHFYNEQFF. CDR3 sequence (DNA): TGTGCCAGCAGCTTCTTCGGACACTTCTACAATGAGCAGTTCTTC. V is TRBV7-9 and J is TRBJ2-1; D is perhaps TRBD1 (5 bases). Germline assignment: CDR1 SEHNR and CDR2 FQNEAQ (reference sequence). CDR3 length: 15 amino acids. The V gene lost 3 bases and the J gene lost 3 bases, with 12 bases spanning the gap.

Only one count was recorded for this clone. The chain couples TRBV12-3 or TRBV12-4 to TRBJ1-2; perhaps TRBD1 as D (5 bases). V shed 7 bases and J shed 7 bases, with 10 bases lying between them. The CDR3 sequence is 11 residues long. CDR3 sequence reads: CASTARGGYTF. The CDR3 DNA follows: TGTGCCAGCACCGCAAGGGGTGGCTACACCTTC.

The rearrangement joins TRBV11-2 to TRBJ2-7; TRBD2 matches 9 bases. Trimming cost V 5 bases and J 5 bases; bases outside gene matches: 7. Looked up from germline, CDR1 is SGHAT and CDR2 is FQNNGV. This CDR3 has 14 amino acids. The CDR3 protein is CASSRGLAGNEQYF. The CDR3 nucleotides read TGTGCCAGCAGCCGCGGGCTAGCGGGGAACGAGCAGTACTTC.

The chain recombines TRBV6-2 or TRBV6-3 with TRBJ2-2; 8 bases are shared with TRBD1. The CDR3 totals 14 residues. Germline V CDR1 and CDR2: MNHEY, SVGEGT. After removal of 4 bases from V and 6 bases from J, the junction contained 4 bases not matched to a gene. This chain's CDR3 is CASSLTQGAGELFF. CDR3 in DNA: TGTGCCAGCAGTTTAACACAGGGGGCCGGGGAGCTGTTTTTT.

The rearrangement joins TRBV7-8 to TRBJ1-2; TRBD1 agrees at 10 bases. V lost 4 bases and J lost 8; bases outside the gene matches: 4. Germline lookup yields CDR1 SGHVS and CDR2 FQNEAQ. The length of the CDR3 is 13 residues. The CDR3 here is CASSWGTGEGYTF. The CDR3, as DNA: TGTGCCAGCAGCTGGGGGACAGGGGAAGGCTACACCTTC.